This entry features one TCR beta chain sequence. Its antigen is not identified. At the DNA level, this CDR3 is encoded by other sequences in the same sample as well. PCR involved 60 Vbeta and 13 Jbeta primers. Method: immunoSEQ multiplex PCR; TCRdb's copy keeps in-frame clones and lacks some. The data hold about 150,000 clones, with 8.5% to 10% observed a single time. The record originates from a study of cytomegalovirus exposure and HLA in healthy donors. The study, taken as a whole, reports: Presence/absence analyses assumed roughly uniform sequencing depth across donors. Among the CMV-associated chains, three were confirmed in vitro as specific for CMV antigens. By a later analysis, the bulk of CMV-associated TCR beta chains appeared HLA-restricted.

The CDR3 is 10 amino acids. Per the germline V gene, CDR1 is SNHLY and CDR2 is FYNNEI. The V and J ends lost 6 bases and 3 bases respectively, with 3 bases between them. All the people who gave samples were healthy bone marrow donors. The sequence was obtained from a man between 45 and 60 years old in good health and CMV-seronegative. Sequencing input: PBMCs. The chain employs TRBV2 and TRBJ2-7; no clear D. CDR3 bases: TGTGCCAGCAGCCACTACGAGCAGTACTTC. Translating gives CASSHYEQYF.